A single sample is the source of the 25 T cell receptor beta chains below, sequenced in a study of blood T cell repertoires in COVID-19. Profiled with immunoSEQ multiplex PCR; TCRdb holds only in-frame clones, not every one. Of about 150,000 clones in the sample, approximately 89% are singletons; the top ten hold around 1.6%. The specimen sequenced was peripheral blood. Receptors were obtained from a human donor in a cohort sampled during active COVID-19.

The chain uses TRBV11-2 and TRBJ2-2; D unclear. CDR3 size: 14 residues. Between the trimmed V and J ends, which lost 1 base and 3 bases, there was a span of 6 bases. From germline, CDR1 is SGHAT and CDR2 FQNNGV. As DNA, the CDR3 is TGTGCCAGCAGCTTAGTTGGCCACACCGGGGAGCTGTTTTTT. It specifies CASSLVGHTGELFF.

The rearrangement uses TRBV7-9 and TRBJ2-5; D perhaps matches TRBD1 (6 bases). Germline CDR1 reads SEHNR; CDR2 reads FQNEAQ (reference sequence). V lost 5 bases and J 1 base, leaving 23 bases between the germline ends. The CDR3 extends over 18 amino acids. The CDR3 bases are TGTGCCAGCAGCGTCGGGACACTTTACGATGGGGCCCAAGAGACCCAGTACTTC. Translating it yields CASSVGTLYDGAQETQYF.

The rearrangement uses TRBV7-9 and TRBJ1-5, with D unclear. Germline V gene data show CDR1 as SEHNR and CDR2 as FQNEAQ (reference sequence). The CDR3 spans 12 residues. Trimming pared 5 bases from V and 4 bases from J, leaving 6 bases between. The CDR3: CASSRTNQPQHF. The CDR3 DNA sequence: TGTGCCAGCAGCCGAACTAATCAGCCCCAGCATTTT.

The chain couples TRBV25-1 to TRBJ2-3; tentative D call: TRBD1 (7 bases). This CDR3 has 15 amino acids. With 2 bases removed from V and 7 bases from J, the gap between germline ends came to 16 bases. The V gene's germline CDR1 is MGHDK and CDR2 SYGVNS. The CDR3 nucleotides read TGTGCCAGCAGTGAACGGGCAGGGGGGCGATATACGCAGTATTTT. Translating it yields CASSERAGGRYTQYF. The full variable domain, completed using reference TRBV25-1 and TRBJ2-3, is EADIYQTPRYLVIGTGKKITLECSQTMGHDKMYWYQQDPGMELHLIHYSYGVNSTEKGDLSSESTVSRIRTEHFPLTLESARPSHTSQYLCASSERAGGRYTQYFGPGTRLTVL.

The CDR3 is CASRGDRSNYGYTF. As DNA, the CDR3 is TGTGCCAGTAGGGGGGACAGATCTAACTATGGCTACACCTTC. The chain employs TRBV19 and TRBJ1-2, with 7 bases fitting TRBD1. The CDR3 extends over 14 amino acids. V was clipped by 6 bases and J by 0 bases; unmatched bases: 4. Germline values: CDR1 LNHDA, CDR2 SQIVND (reference sequence). Variable domain in full (rest from reference TRBV19 and TRBJ1-2): DGGITQSPKYLFRKEGQNVTLSCEQNLNHDAMYWYRQDPGQGLRLIYYSQIVNDFQKGDIAEGYSVSREKKESFPLTVTSAQKNPTAFYLCASRGDRSNYGYTFGSGTRLTVV.

This chain joins TRBV6-1 and TRBJ2-1; TRBD2 matches at 8 bases. The trim removed 3 bases at V and 3 bases at J, leaving 4 bases unmatched. The CDR3 covers 15 residues. The germline gives CDR1 MNHNS, CDR2 SASEGT. The CDR3 coding sequence is TGTGCCAGCAGTGAGTTGGGACTAGGCTACAATGAGCAGTTCTTC. It translates to CASSELGLGYNEQFF.

This chain uses TRBV19 with TRBJ1-2; 7 nucleotides match TRBD1. CDR1 is LNHDA and CDR2 is SQIVND in the germline V gene (reference sequence). This CDR3 is built from 16 residues. V was clipped by 3 bases and J by 0 bases; unmatched bases: 7. CDR3 in amino acids: CASSIDREPTNYGYTF. Here the CDR3 DNA reads TGTGCCAGTAGTATCGACAGGGAACCCACTAACTATGGCTACACCTTC.

The chain employs TRBV19 and TRBJ1-5; 10 bases are shared with TRBD1. Trimming took 3 bases from V and 4 from J; bases not matched to a gene: 12. Germline-derived CDR1 and CDR2 are LNHDA and SQIVND (reference sequence). The CDR3 totals 18 residues. As DNA, the CDR3 is TGTGCCAGTAGTATCACCCCCCCGGGACAGGGGTGGAATCAGCCCCAGCATTTT. This gives the protein CASSITPPGQGWNQPQHF.

The CDR3 sequence: CASSDLGAGGTDTQYF. The CDR3 nucleotides read TGTGCCAGCAGTGATCTGGGAGCGGGGGGCACAGATACGCAGTATTTT. The chain recombines TRBV6-4 with TRBJ2-3, with 8 positions matching TRBD2. CDR1 and CDR2 (germline): MRHNA, SNTAGT. The trim removed 3 bases at V and 1 base at J, leaving 6 bases unmatched. The CDR3 covers 16 residues.

V is TRBV5-8 and J is TRBJ2-7, with D possibly matching TRBD1 (5 bases). The CDR3 has 15 residues. Per germline, CDR1 SGHTS and CDR2 YDEGEE. The V gene lost 4 bases and the J gene lost 3 bases, with 17 bases spanning the gap. The CDR3 reads CASSPGQGPLYEQYF. CDR3 bases: TGTGCCAGCAGCCCCGGGCAGGGTCCCCTCTACGAGCAGTACTTC.

In DNA form, the CDR3 reads TGTGCCAGCAGCTTTAGACAGGGTCGGGGCTACACCTTC. Translated, it gives CASSFRQGRGYTF. The chain is built from TRBV7-2 and TRBJ1-2; TRBD1 agrees at 7 bases. Germline V CDR1 and CDR2: SGHTA, FQGNSA. This CDR3 is 13 amino acids long. V lost 3 bases to trimming and J lost 8 bases; unmatched junction nucleotides: 6. Full variable domain (rest looked up from reference TRBV7-2 and TRBJ1-2): GAGVSQSPSNKVTEKGKDVELRCDPISGHTALYWYRQSLGQGLEFLIYFQGNSAPDKSGLPSDRFSAERTGGSVSTLTIQRTQQEDSAVYLCASSFRQGRGYTFGSGTRLTVV.

V gene TRBV6-2 or TRBV6-3 combines with J gene TRBJ1-6, with D uncertain. The V end was cut by 2 bases, the J end by 14 bases, with 10 bases between. CDR3 length: 12 residues. CDR1 MNHEY and CDR2 SVGEGT come from the germline V gene. CDR3 nucleotide sequence: TGTGCCAGCAGTTACACCGGGAGGGCCCTCCACTTT. Translating gives CASSYTGRALHF.

The V and J genes are TRBV20-1 and TRBJ2-7; D is possibly TRBD2 (5 bases). Trimming took off 3 bases at V and 2 bases at J, with 32 bases between the two ends. The V gene's germline CDR1 is DFQATT and CDR2 SNEGSKA (reference sequence). The CDR3 runs 20 residues. The CDR3 region has the DNA TGCAGTGCTAGTCTAGTCCCCCGCTACAACTTGGACTCTTGGACCTACGAGCAGTACTTC. The encoded protein is CSASLVPRYNLDSWTYEQYF.

V gene TRBV5-1 combines with J gene TRBJ2-1; the D gene is possibly TRBD2 (7 bases). Germline loops: CDR1 SGHRS, CDR2 YFSETQ. The V gene lost 0 bases and the J gene lost 9 bases, with 13 bases spanning the gap. The CDR3 runs to 14 residues. The CDR3 nucleotides are TGCGCCAGCAGCTTGGCGTGGAGGGGGGGTGAGCAGTTCTTC. Its protein is CASSLAWRGGEQFF.

The chain links TRBV2 to TRBJ2-1; 13 positions agree with TRBD2. Looked up from germline, CDR1 is SNHLY and CDR2 is FYNNEI. The CDR3 loop spans 16 amino acids. The J segment lost 1 base and the V segment lost 4 bases, leaving 1 base of the junction unmatched. CDR3 DNA: TGTGCCAGCAGTGGACTAGCGGGGGGATCCTACAATGAGCAGTTCTTC. It specifies CASSGLAGGSYNEQFF. The full variable domain, rest sourced from reference TRBV2 and TRBJ2-1, is EPEVTQTPSHQVTQMGQEVILRCVPISNHLYFYWYRQILGQKVEFLVSFYNNEISEKSEIFDDQFSVERPDGSNFTLKIRSTKLEDSAMYFCASSGLAGGSYNEQFFGPGTRLTVL.

V usage is TRBV4-1 and J usage is TRBJ1-1; 7 positions match TRBD1. The V and J ends lost 3 bases and 5 bases, in that order; junction bases with no gene match: 9. Germline CDR1 reads MGHRA; CDR2 reads YSYEKL. The CDR3 spans 15 residues. CDR3 nucleotide sequence: TGCGCCAGCAGCCAGGGCTGGGACAGAAGAACTGAAGCTTTCTTT. Protein sequence: CASSQGWDRRTEAFF.

V is TRBV15 and J is TRBJ1-2; 7 bases are a match to TRBD1. Germline V gene lookup returns CDR1 LNHNV and CDR2 YYDKDF (reference sequence). The CDR3 length is 16 residues. Trimming cost V 5 bases and J 3 bases; bases outside gene matches: 12. CDR3 in amino acids: CATSETIDRADYGYTF. In DNA form, the CDR3 reads TGTGCCACCAGCGAAACCATAGACAGGGCTGACTATGGCTACACCTTC.

The sample holds one count of this clone. The chain links TRBV6-1 to TRBJ1-1; no reliable D call. This CDR3 spans 13 amino acids. The germline V and J ends were trimmed by 1 base and 3 bases, with 6 bases remaining between them. CDR1 and CDR2 from the germline V gene are MNHNS and SASEGT. The CDR3 DNA is TGTGCCAGCAGTGAAGGGGCATACACTGAAGCTTTCTTT. This codes for CASSEGAYTEAFF.

V is TRBV9 and J is TRBJ2-3, with 8 bases that match TRBD2. The V gene end was trimmed by 0 bases and the J gene end by 6 bases; junction bases not matched to a gene: 3. Per the germline V gene, CDR1 is SGDLS and CDR2 is YYNGEE. The CDR3 contains 14 residues. The CDR3 sequence: CASSVAPGGDTQYF. In nucleotides, the CDR3 is TGTGCCAGCAGCGTAGCCCCGGGAGGGGATACGCAGTATTTT. The full variable domain, completed using reference TRBV9 and TRBJ2-3, is DSGVTQTPKHLITATGQRVTLRCSPRSGDLSVYWYQQSLDQGLQFLIQYYNGEERAKGNILERFSAQQFPDLHSELNLSSLELGDSALYFCASSVAPGGDTQYFGPGTRLTVL.

The J gene is TRBJ1-2, the V gene TRBV5-8; weak D call: TRBD1 (6 bases). CDR1 and CDR2 from the germline V gene are SGHTS and YDEGEE. The CDR3 is made up of 13 amino acids. Trimming pared 2 bases from V and 8 bases from J, leaving 13 bases between. As DNA, the CDR3 is TGTGCCAGCAGCTTAGACCCAACAGGGGGCTACACCTTC. The encoded protein is CASSLDPTGGYTF.

V and J are TRBV5-8 and TRBJ1-2; 8 bases match TRBD1. This CDR3 has 16 amino acids. Per the germline V gene, CDR1 is SGHTS and CDR2 is YDEGEE. J lost 0 bases, V lost 4 bases, and 8 bases had no gene match. The CDR3 DNA sequence: TGTGCCAGCAGCACCGGGACAGGAGTTACTAACTATGGCTACACCTTC. Encoded protein: CASSTGTGVTNYGYTF.

The chain carries TRBV6-5 and TRBJ1-3; D gene uncertain. V lost 6 bases, J lost 0 bases, and 9 bases lay in between. Germline CDR1 MNHEY, CDR2 SVGAGI. The CDR3 runs 14 residues. The CDR3 DNA follows: TGTGCCAGCAGGTACAGTAGCTCTGGAAACACCATATATTTT. As protein: CASRYSSSGNTIYF.

V gene TRBV3-1 (or the pseudogene TRBV3-2) combines with J gene TRBJ2-1; 11 bases fit TRBD2. With 4 bases clipped from V and 3 bases from J, the junction kept 5 bases outside the gene matches. The CDR3 consists of 16 residues. The germline CDR1 and CDR2 sequences are LGHDT and YNNKEL (reference sequence). The CDR3 region has the DNA TGTGCCAGCAGCCGCAGACTAGCGGGGAACTACAATGAGCAGTTCTTC. Translated, it gives CASSRRLAGNYNEQFF.

About this clone itself: Other DNA sequences within the sample encode an identical CDR3. V gene TRBV5-1 combines with J gene TRBJ2-7; 7 nucleotides line up with TRBD1. Germline V lookup: CDR1 SGHRS, CDR2 YFSETQ. This CDR3 is built from 13 residues. Trimming at V came to 4 bases and at J to 2 bases, leaving 3 bases not matched to a gene. CDR3 in DNA: TGCGCCAGCAGCCCAGGGACAGCCTACGAGCAGTACTTC. This encodes CASSPGTAYEQYF.

The chain couples TRBV7-2 to TRBJ2-5; D not resolved. This CDR3 region has 13 residues. V was cut by 3 bases and J by 3 bases, with 8 bases left in between. Germline V gene sequence: CDR1 SGHTA, CDR2 FQGNSA. The CDR3 nucleotides read TGTGCCAGCAGCTTGGTGAGGAAAGAGACCCAGTACTTC. Amino acids: CASSLVRKETQYF.